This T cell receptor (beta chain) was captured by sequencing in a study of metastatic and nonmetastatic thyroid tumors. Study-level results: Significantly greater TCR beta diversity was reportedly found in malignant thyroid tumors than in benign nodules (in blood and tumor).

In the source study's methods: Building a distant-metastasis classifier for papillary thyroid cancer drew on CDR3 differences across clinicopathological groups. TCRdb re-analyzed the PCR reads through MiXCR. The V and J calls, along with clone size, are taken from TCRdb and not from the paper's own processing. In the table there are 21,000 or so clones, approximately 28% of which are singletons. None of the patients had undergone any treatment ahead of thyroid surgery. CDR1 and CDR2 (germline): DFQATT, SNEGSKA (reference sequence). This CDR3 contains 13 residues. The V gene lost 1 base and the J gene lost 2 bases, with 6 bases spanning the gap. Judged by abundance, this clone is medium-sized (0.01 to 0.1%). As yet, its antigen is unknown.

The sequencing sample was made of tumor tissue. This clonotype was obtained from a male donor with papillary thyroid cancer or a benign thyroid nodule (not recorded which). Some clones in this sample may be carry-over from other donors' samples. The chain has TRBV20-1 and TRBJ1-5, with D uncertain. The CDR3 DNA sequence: TGCAGTGCTAGAGGGTTGGGCAATCAGCCCCAGCATTTT. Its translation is CSARGLGNQPQHF.